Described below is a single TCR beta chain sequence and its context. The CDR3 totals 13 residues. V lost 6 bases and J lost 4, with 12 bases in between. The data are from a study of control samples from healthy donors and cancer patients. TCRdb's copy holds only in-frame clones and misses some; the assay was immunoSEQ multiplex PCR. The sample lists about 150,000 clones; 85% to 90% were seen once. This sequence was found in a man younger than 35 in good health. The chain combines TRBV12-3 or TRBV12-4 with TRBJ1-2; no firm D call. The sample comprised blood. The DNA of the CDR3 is TGTGCCAGCAGCCAAGACAATGCCTATGGCTACACCTTC. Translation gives CASSQDNAYGYTF.